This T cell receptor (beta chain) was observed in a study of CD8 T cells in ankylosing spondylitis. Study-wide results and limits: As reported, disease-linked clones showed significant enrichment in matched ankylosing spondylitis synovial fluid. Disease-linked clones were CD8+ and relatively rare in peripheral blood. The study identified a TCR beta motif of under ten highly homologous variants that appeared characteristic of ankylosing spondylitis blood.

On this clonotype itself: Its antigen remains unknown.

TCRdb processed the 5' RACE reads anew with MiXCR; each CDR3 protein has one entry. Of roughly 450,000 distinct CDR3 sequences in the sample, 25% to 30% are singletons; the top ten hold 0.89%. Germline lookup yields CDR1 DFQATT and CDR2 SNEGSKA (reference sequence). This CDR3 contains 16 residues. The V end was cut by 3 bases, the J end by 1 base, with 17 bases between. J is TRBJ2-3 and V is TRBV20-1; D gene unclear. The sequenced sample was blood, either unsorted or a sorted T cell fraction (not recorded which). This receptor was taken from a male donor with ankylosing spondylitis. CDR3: CSARDPRDGGTDTQYF. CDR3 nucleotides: TGCAGTGCTAGGGACCCTAGGGATGGGGGCACAGATACGCAGTATTTT.